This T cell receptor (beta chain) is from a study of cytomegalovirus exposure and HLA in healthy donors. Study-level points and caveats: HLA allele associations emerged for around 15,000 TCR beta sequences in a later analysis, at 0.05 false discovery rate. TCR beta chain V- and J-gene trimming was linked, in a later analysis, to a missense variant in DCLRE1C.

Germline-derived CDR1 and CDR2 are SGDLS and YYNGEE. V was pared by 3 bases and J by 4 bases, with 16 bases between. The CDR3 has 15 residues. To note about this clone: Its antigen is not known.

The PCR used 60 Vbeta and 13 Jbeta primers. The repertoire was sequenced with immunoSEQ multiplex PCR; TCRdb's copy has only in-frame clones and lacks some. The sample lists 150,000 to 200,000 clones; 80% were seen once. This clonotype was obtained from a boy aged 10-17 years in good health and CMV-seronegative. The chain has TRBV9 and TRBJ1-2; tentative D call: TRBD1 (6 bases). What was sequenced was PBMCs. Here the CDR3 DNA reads TGTGCCAGCAGCGCCGCAGGGGCGGACTTCTATGGCTACACCTTC. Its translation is CASSAAGADFYGYTF.